These 24 T cell receptor beta chains came from one sample sequenced in a study of blood T cell repertoires in COVID-19. The assay was immunoSEQ multiplex PCR, and TCRdb's table has in-frame clones only and misses some. The sample consists of about 46,000 clones, approximately 85% of them appearing once. The source material was peripheral blood. The receptors were sampled from a human donor in a cohort sampled during active COVID-19. The donor label of this sample is uncertain.

V usage is TRBV2 and J usage is TRBJ1-5; perhaps TRBD1 as D (6 bases). V was pared by 4 bases and J by 6 bases, with 16 bases between. CDR3 size: 15 residues. Germline CDR1 reads SNHLY; CDR2 reads FYNNEI. CDR3 protein: CASSGASGVGQPQHF. The CDR3 nucleotides read TGTGCCAGCAGTGGGGCCTCAGGGGTTGGTCAGCCCCAGCATTTT.

The chain recombines TRBV2 with TRBJ2-1; D might be TRBD2 (6 bases). This CDR3 region has 12 residues. Trimming removed 0 bases from V and 10 bases from J, with 7 bases in between. Germline loops: CDR1 SNHLY, CDR2 FYNNEI. CDR3 amino acids: CASSEAGGEQFF. CDR3 bases: TGTGCCAGCAGTGAAGCGGGGGGAGAGCAGTTCTTC.

The CDR3 sequence is CASSQVWGGTETQYF. For the CDR3, the DNA is TGCGCCAGCAGCCAAGTCTGGGGGGGTACAGAGACCCAGTACTTC. The rearrangement joins TRBV4-1 to TRBJ2-5, with 7 bases that match TRBD2. The CDR3 loop spans 15 amino acids. The germline V gene has CDR1 MGHRA and CDR2 YSYEKL. V was clipped by 1 base and J by 4 bases; unmatched bases: 6.

The chain uses TRBV10-1 and TRBJ2-7; TRBD1 matches at 9 bases. The germline V gene has CDR1 WNHNN and CDR2 SYGVQD (reference sequence). V lost 8 bases and J lost 6; bases outside the gene matches: 11. The CDR3 is made up of 14 amino acids. The CDR3 DNA is TGCGCCAGCCCCCGGGGGGACAGGGTGGGCGAGCAGTACTTC. It specifies CASPRGDRVGEQYF.

V gene TRBV5-1 combines with J gene TRBJ2-7; 11 bases agree with TRBD1. The V segment lost 4 bases and the J segment 7 bases; nucleotides outside the gene matches: 7. Germline V gives CDR1 SGHRS, CDR2 YFSETQ. CDR3 length: 14 amino acids. The CDR3 DNA sequence: TGCGCCAGCAGCAGCGGACAGGGGGCTCAAGAGCAGTACTTC. As protein: CASSSGQGAQEQYF.

The chain combines TRBV7-3 with TRBJ1-3, with no clear D. The ends were cut back, 5 bases at V and 0 bases at J, with 8 bases in the middle. The germline CDR1 and CDR2 sequences are SGHTA and FQGTGA. The CDR3 totals 14 residues. CDR3 amino acids: CASSPEGSGNTIYF. CDR3 DNA sequence: TGTGCCAGCAGCCCCGAGGGCTCTGGAAACACCATATATTTT.

The chain couples TRBV5-1 to TRBJ2-7, with D tentatively TRBD2 (6 bases). The length of the CDR3 is 13 residues. From germline, CDR1 is SGHRS and CDR2 YFSETQ. V shed 3 bases and J shed 0 bases, with 7 bases lying between them. CDR3 residues: CASSWDFSYEQYF. The CDR3 nucleotides read TGCGCCAGCAGCTGGGACTTCTCCTACGAGCAGTACTTC.

The rearrangement uses TRBV4-1 and TRBJ2-5; the match to TRBD1 covers 8 bases. This CDR3 is built from 14 residues. The germline CDR1 and CDR2 sequences are MGHRA and YSYEKL. The ends lost 9 bases at V and 5 bases at J; junction bases unmatched: 11. The CDR3 loop is CASSLPGGAETQYF. Here the CDR3 DNA reads TGCGCCAGTTCTTTGCCAGGGGGCGCGGAGACCCAGTACTTC.

The V call is TRBV4-3, the J call TRBJ2-3; TRBD1 agrees at 11 bases. Germline V CDR1 and CDR2: LGHNA, YSLEER. The CDR3 sequence is 15 residues long. V lost 4 bases to trimming and J lost 4 bases; unmatched junction nucleotides: 4. Written as DNA, the CDR3 is TGCGCCAGCAGCCCGGGACAGGGGGTGCCAGATACGCAGTATTTT. This codes for CASSPGQGVPDTQYF.

The chain is built from TRBV3-1 (or the pseudogene TRBV3-2) and TRBJ2-7, with no clear D. The germline V gene encodes CDR1 LGHDT and CDR2 YNNKEL (reference sequence). This CDR3 has 14 residues. V was clipped by 1 base and J by 3 bases, with 10 bases between them. The CDR3, as DNA: TGTGCCAGCAGCCAAGTCGGGTCCAACTACGAGCAGTACTTC. This sequence encodes CASSQVGSNYEQYF.

The CDR3 spells CASSRAYTEAFF. The CDR3 nucleotides read TGTGCCAGCAGCCGAGCGTACACTGAAGCTTTCTTT. The V gene is TRBV13, the J gene TRBJ1-1; D is uncertain. Deletions cut 5 bases from V and 3 bases from J, with 7 bases between. The V gene's germline CDR1 is PRHDT and CDR2 FYEKMQ (reference sequence). CDR3 length equals 12 residues.

Comment on this clone: Different DNA sequences within this sample yield the same CDR3. This chain joins TRBV19 and TRBJ2-1; tentative D call: TRBD2 (5 bases). Germline CDR1 reads LNHDA; CDR2 reads SQIVND (reference sequence). V dropped 5 bases and J dropped 3 bases, with 8 bases sitting between them. This CDR3 has 13 amino acids. CDR3 sequence reads: CASSPRGYNEQFF. The CDR3 DNA reads TGTGCCAGTAGTCCCCGGGGCTACAATGAGCAGTTCTTC.

The chain joins TRBV5-1 to TRBJ1-2, with D possibly TRBD1 on 5 matching bases. Germline V gives CDR1 SGHRS, CDR2 YFSETQ. V was cut by 0 bases and J by 6 bases, with 12 bases left in between. CDR3 size: 14 residues. In DNA, the CDR3 is TGCGCCAGCAGCTTGGCCTTGGGGCTCGATGGCTACACCTTC. Its translation is CASSLALGLDGYTF.

The chain carries TRBV27 and TRBJ1-3, with D maybe TRBD1 (6 bases). Per germline, CDR1 MNHEY and CDR2 SMNVEV (reference sequence). This CDR3 has 14 amino acids. With 5 bases removed from V and 0 bases from J, the gap between germline ends came to 8 bases. CDR3 DNA: TGTGCCAGCAGTCAGGACAGCTCTGGAAACACCATATATTTT. It yields the protein CASSQDSSGNTIYF.

The chain combines TRBV2 with TRBJ2-3; 13 bases map to TRBD2. Germline V gene sequence: CDR1 SNHLY, CDR2 FYNNEI. The CDR3 loop spans 15 amino acids. Trimming at V came to 3 bases and at J to 5 bases, leaving 2 bases not matched to a gene. The DNA of the CDR3 is TGTGCCAGCAGTGATACTAGCGGGGGGGGAGATACGCAGTATTTT. Translated: CASSDTSGGGDTQYF.

The J gene is TRBJ2-5, the V gene TRBV4-3; 10 bases map to TRBD2. This CDR3 has 17 amino acids. V was pared by 0 bases and J by 2 bases, with 6 bases of the junction left unmatched. Germline V gene data show CDR1 as LGHNA and CDR2 as YSLEER. CDR3 sequence reads: CASSQEASGGLQETQYF. CDR3 bases: TGCGCCAGCAGCCAAGAAGCTAGCGGGGGCCTTCAAGAGACCCAGTACTTC.

The V and J genes are TRBV14 and TRBJ2-1, with D unresolved. Germline lookup yields CDR1 SGHDN and CDR2 FVKESK. V shed 0 bases and J shed 5 bases, with 8 bases lying between them. The CDR3 has 14 amino acids. CDR3 region: CASSQDNIDNEQFF. The CDR3 DNA is TGTGCCAGCAGCCAAGATAACATTGACAATGAGCAGTTCTTC.

V is TRBV5-6 and J is TRBJ1-3, with D possibly TRBD1 on 5 matching bases. The CDR3 is made up of 15 amino acids. The germline CDR1 and CDR2 sequences are SGHDT and YYEEEE. V was shortened by 0 bases and J by 0 bases, with 7 bases between the two germline ends. The CDR3, as DNA: TGTGCCAGCAGCTTGGTTCAGGGCTCTGGAAACACCATATATTTT. Translated: CASSLVQGSGNTIYF.

The chain's CDR3 is CASSIDPSGNEKLFF. The CDR3 coding sequence is TGTGCCAGTAGTATAGATCCCTCCGGGAATGAAAAACTGTTTTTT. The rearrangement links TRBV19 to TRBJ1-4; unclear D gene. The germline V gene has CDR1 LNHDA and CDR2 SQIVND (reference sequence). This CDR3 spans 15 amino acids. V dropped 0 bases and J dropped 5 bases, with 10 bases sitting between them.

CDR3 nucleotide sequence: TGCAGCGTTGCCTCGGGGGGAGATACGCAGTATTTT. The encoded protein is CSVASGGDTQYF. The V gene is TRBV29-1, the J gene TRBJ2-3; the match to TRBD2 covers 7 bases. The V and J ends lost 4 bases and 5 bases, in that order; junction bases with no gene match: 3. Germline V gene sequence: CDR1 SQVTM, CDR2 ANQGSEA. The CDR3 extends over 12 amino acids.

J is TRBJ1-5 and V is TRBV27, with no clear D. Germline CDR1 is MNHEY and CDR2 is SMNVEV (reference sequence). V lost 5 bases and J 6 bases, leaving 17 bases between the germline ends. The CDR3 runs to 15 residues. CDR3 in amino acids: CASSPGIVNGQPQHF. CDR3 nucleotide sequence: TGTGCCAGCAGTCCCGGGATAGTGAATGGTCAGCCCCAGCATTTT.

The rearrangement joins TRBV18 to TRBJ2-7; D may be TRBD1 (6 bases). The CDR3 contains 19 residues. Germline-derived CDR1 and CDR2 are KGHSH and LQKENI. V lost 0 bases and J lost 1, with 22 bases in between. For the CDR3, the DNA is TGTGCCAGCTCACCACCCTATAGGGTGGACAGTTCCACATCCTACGAGCAGTACTTC. Translating gives CASSPPYRVDSSTSYEQYF.

V and J are TRBV25-1 and TRBJ1-1; tentative D call: TRBD1 (5 bases). CDR1 and CDR2 (germline): MGHDK, SYGVNS. Trimming shortened V by 7 bases and J by 7 bases, and 16 bases separated the two germline ends. There are 13 residues in the CDR3. The CDR3 DNA reads TGTGCCAGCACCGATTTACGGGGGGGTGAAGCTTTCTTT. This encodes CASTDLRGGEAFF.

The count of this clone is one. The chain uses TRBV7-2 and TRBJ2-5, with TRBD2 matching 9 bases. This CDR3 spans 15 amino acids. Trimming at V came to 3 bases and at J to 6 bases, leaving 8 bases not matched to a gene. Per the germline V gene, CDR1 is SGHTA and CDR2 is FQGNSA. This CDR3 reads CASSFSGGGVKTQYF. Here the CDR3 DNA reads TGTGCCAGCAGCTTTTCGGGCGGGGGGGTAAAGACCCAGTACTTC.